The rows below give T cell receptor beta chains drawn from one sample of a study of T cells in Graves' hyperthyroidism and ophthalmopathy. TCRdb called the multiplex PCR reads again in MiXCR, with one record for every CDR3 protein. In the table there are approximately 400,000 distinct CDR3 sequences, around 25% of which are singletons. The sample taken for sequencing was blood. These receptors all come from a man aged 50 to 60 with Graves' hyperthyroidism. Each CDR3 is given with its conserved first and last residue. Part of the rows lack a size; the others show once, few, many or a class for expanded clones.

clone size,J gene,V gene,CDR3 protein
few,TRBJ2-7,TRBV10-1,CASREGPLAGEQYF
few,TRBJ2-1,TRBV20-1,CSVPSGYNEQFF
NA,TRBJ2-1,TRBV3-1,CASSQVASGSRNEQFF
NA,TRBJ1-1,TRBV20-1,CSALGVMNTEAFF
many,TRBJ2-7,TRBV7-8,CASSLQSFGEQYF
few,TRBJ2-7,TRBV4-1,CASSQVASGISYEQYF
NA,TRBJ2-5,TRBV28,CASNFGGGETQYF
many,TRBJ2-1,TRBV5-1,CASSYGPLGQTQLASVEQFF
many,TRBJ1-2,TRBV30,CAWSVYGGYGYTF
NA,TRBJ2-7,TRBV19,CASKRDRLDEQYF
many,TRBJ2-5,TRBV7-2,CASSPGTQPNRETQYF
once,TRBJ2-5,TRBV29-1,CSVLHPTQETQCF
NA,TRBJ1-2,TRBV29-1,CSVEGTGGGYGYTF
few,TRBJ2-5,TRBV6-1,CASSTGQRTQYF